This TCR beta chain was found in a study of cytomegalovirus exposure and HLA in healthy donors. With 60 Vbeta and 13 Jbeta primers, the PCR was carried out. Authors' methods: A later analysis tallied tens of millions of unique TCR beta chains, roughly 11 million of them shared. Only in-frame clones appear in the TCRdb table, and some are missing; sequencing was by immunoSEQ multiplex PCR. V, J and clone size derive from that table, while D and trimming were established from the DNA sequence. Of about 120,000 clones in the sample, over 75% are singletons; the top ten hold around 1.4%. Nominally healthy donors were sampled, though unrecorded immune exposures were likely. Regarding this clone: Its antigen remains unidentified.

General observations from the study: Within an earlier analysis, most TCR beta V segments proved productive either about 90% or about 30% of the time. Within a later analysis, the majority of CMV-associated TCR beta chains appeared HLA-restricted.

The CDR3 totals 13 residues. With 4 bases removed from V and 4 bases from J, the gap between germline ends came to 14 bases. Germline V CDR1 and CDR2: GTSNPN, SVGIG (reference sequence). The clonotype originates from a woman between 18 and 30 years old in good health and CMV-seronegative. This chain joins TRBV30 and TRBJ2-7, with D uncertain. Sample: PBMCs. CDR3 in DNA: TGTGCCTGGAAGAGTCCGACACCTTACGAGCAGTACTTC. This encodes CAWKSPTPYEQYF.